These 17 T cell receptor beta chains were all obtained from the same sample, sequenced in a study of CD8+ T cells in alopecia areata. The sample's treatment: oral pan-JAK inhibitor, 5-10 mg twice daily. RNA extraction was followed by reverse transcription into cDNA, which acted as the sequencing template. Using immunoSEQ multiplex PCR, the repertoire was profiled, and TCRdb retains in-frame clones only, with some absent. The sample shows approximately 210,000 clones, 64% of them seen only once. The starting material was CD4+ T cells sorted from blood, obtained between weeks 47 and 50, from a patient treated with tofacitinib. The receptors derive from a human donor with alopecia areata.

The V gene is TRBV9, the J gene TRBJ1-2, with D possibly matching TRBD1 (6 bases). CDR1 and CDR2 (germline): SGDLS, YYNGEE. The CDR3 extends over 14 amino acids. Trimming stripped 3 bases from V and 8 bases from J, with 17 bases between. DNA for the CDR3: TGTGCCAGCAGCGCGGGTAGCGGGGGCCGGGGCTACACCTTC. Translated: CASSAGSGGRGYTF.

The genes are TRBV5-1 and TRBJ2-7; D may be TRBD1 (6 bases). The germline CDR1 and CDR2 sequences are SGHRS and YFSETQ. Trimming took off 5 bases at V and 2 bases at J, with 8 bases between the two ends. The CDR3 spans 12 residues. The CDR3 spells CASRAGAYEQYF. Here the CDR3 DNA reads TGCGCCAGCAGAGCAGGGGCCTACGAGCAGTACTTC.

The chain employs TRBV30 and TRBJ2-5; D is ambiguous. This CDR3 spans 14 amino acids. The V end was cut by 2 bases, the J end by 0 bases, with 10 bases between. CDR1 is GTSNPN and CDR2 is SVGIG in the germline V gene (reference sequence). CDR3 in amino acids: CAWSLTANQETQYF. CDR3 nucleotides: TGTGCCTGGAGTTTAACAGCAAACCAAGAGACCCAGTACTTC.

The chain uses TRBV4-1 and TRBJ1-4; no firm D call. V dropped 1 base and J dropped 8 bases, with 14 bases sitting between them. The CDR3 length is 15 residues. Germline lookup yields CDR1 MGHRA and CDR2 YSYEKL. As DNA, the CDR3 is TGCGCCAGCAGCCAAGGCAGGAGTGGATACGAAAAACTGTTTTTT. Its translation is CASSQGRSGYEKLFF.

The rearrangement links TRBV2 to TRBJ1-2, with TRBD1 matching over 9 bases. Germline V gene sequence: CDR1 SNHLY, CDR2 FYNNEI. The trim removed 4 bases at V and 8 bases at J, leaving 5 bases unmatched. The CDR3 loop spans 13 amino acids. The CDR3 sequence: CASSGTGQGGYTF. The DNA for the CDR3 is TGTGCCAGCAGTGGAACGGGACAGGGAGGCTACACCTTC.

This rearrangement joins TRBV25-1 to TRBJ2-5; a possible D gene is TRBD2 (5 bases). Trimming cost V 3 bases and J 5 bases, with 16 bases left between them. Per germline, CDR1 MGHDK and CDR2 SYGVNS. The CDR3 sequence is 15 residues long. CDR3 loop: CASSEREGVGETQYF. The CDR3 bases are TGTGCCAGCAGTGAGAGAGAGGGAGTGGGCGAGACCCAGTACTTC.

This chain connects TRBV6-6 to TRBJ2-3; D not resolved. The germline V and J ends were trimmed by 2 bases and 6 bases, with 3 bases remaining between them. This CDR3 is 11 amino acids long. In germline, CDR1 is MNHNY, CDR2 SVGAGI (reference sequence). As DNA, the CDR3 is TGTGCCAGCAGTTACGTCGATACGCAGTATTTT. Protein product: CASSYVDTQYF.

This chain links TRBV4-3 with TRBJ2-2; a possible D gene is TRBD1 (6 bases). The ends were cut back, 1 base at V and 1 base at J, with 10 bases in the middle. The germline V gene encodes CDR1 LGHNA and CDR2 YSLEER. CDR3 size: 16 residues. The CDR3 DNA follows: TGCGCCAGCAGCCAAGGGCCGGGACAGAACACCGGGGAGCTGTTTTTT. Its translation is CASSQGPGQNTGELFF.

V gene TRBV7-8 combines with J gene TRBJ2-1; perhaps TRBD2 as D (6 bases). V was pared by 5 bases and J by 12 bases, with 17 bases between. This CDR3 has 13 amino acids. CDR1 and CDR2 (germline): SGHVS, FQNEAQ. Written as DNA, the CDR3 is TGTGCCAGCAGCCCTATGGGGGGAGCTGGGCAGTTCTTC. Translating it yields CASSPMGGAGQFF.

CDR3 residues: CASSPAAYEQYF. Here the CDR3 DNA reads TGTGCCAGCAGCCCCGCGGCCTACGAGCAGTACTTC. This chain connects TRBV2 to TRBJ2-7; D is unresolved. Trimming cost V 6 bases and J 2 bases, with 8 bases left between them. CDR1 SNHLY and CDR2 FYNNEI come from the germline V gene. The CDR3 is 12 amino acids.

In this sample, this clone turned up a few times. J is TRBJ1-2 and V is TRBV2; the match to TRBD1 covers 7 bases. The CDR3 has 15 amino acids. V shed 8 bases and J 4 bases; nucleotides not matched to a gene: 13. CDR1 is SNHLY and CDR2 is FYNNEI in the germline V gene. CDR3 sequence reads: CASFRDSPRSYGYTF. The CDR3 DNA is TGTGCCAGCTTCCGGGACAGCCCCAGGAGCTATGGCTACACCTTC.

The chain recombines TRBV9 with TRBJ1-2; no clear D. The CDR3 extends over 13 amino acids. Germline CDR1 SGDLS, CDR2 YYNGEE. Deletions cut 1 base from V and 4 bases from J, with 8 bases between. This CDR3 is CASSVTGSYGYTF. CDR3 DNA: TGTGCCAGCAGCGTAACCGGGAGCTATGGCTACACCTTC. Using reference TRBV9 and TRBJ1-2 for the parts outside the CDR3, the full variable domain is DSGVTQTPKHLITATGQRVTLRCSPRSGDLSVYWYQQSLDQGLQFLIQYYNGEERAKGNILERFSAQQFPDLHSELNLSSLELGDSALYFCASSVTGSYGYTFGSGTRLTVV.

The CDR3 sequence: CATSRETGGAFF. The CDR3 DNA sequence: TGTGCCACCAGCAGAGAGACAGGAGGAGCTTTCTTT. V usage is TRBV15 and J usage is TRBJ1-1; the D gene is possibly TRBD1 (6 bases). The germline V and J ends were trimmed by 0 bases and 10 bases, with 9 bases remaining between them. The CDR3 runs to 12 residues. The germline V gene has CDR1 LNHNV and CDR2 YYDKDF (reference sequence).

The rearrangement joins TRBV29-1 to TRBJ2-7; D may be TRBD1 (5 bases). The length of the CDR3 is 16 residues. V was pared by 5 bases and J by 2 bases, with 22 bases between. Germline V gene sequence: CDR1 SQVTM, CDR2 ANQGSEA. DNA for the CDR3: TGCAGCGTTAGAGGCCCCTTGTCTGGGGCCACCTACGAGCAGTACTTC. This translates into CSVRGPLSGATYEQYF.

The rearrangement links TRBV4-3 to TRBJ2-7, with D perhaps TRBD1 or TRBD2 (5 bases each). With 0 bases removed from V and 3 bases from J, the gap between germline ends came to 12 bases. Germline CDR1 reads LGHNA; CDR2 reads YSLEER. The CDR3 is made up of 15 amino acids. DNA for the CDR3: TGCGCCAGCAGCCAAGATCCGGGACGGAACTACGAGCAGTACTTC. Protein product: CASSQDPGRNYEQYF.

The V call is TRBV30, the J call TRBJ2-2; D call uncertain. CDR1 is GTSNPN, CDR2 SVGIG, per germline (reference sequence). The CDR3 totals 14 residues. V was trimmed by 0 bases and J by 1 base, leaving 6 bases between them. DNA of the CDR3: TGTGCCTGGAGTGTACGAAGGAACACCGGGGAGCTGTTTTTT. Its protein is CAWSVRRNTGELFF.

This CDR3 is CASSFAGLSVDEQFF. Written as DNA, the CDR3 is TGCGCCAGCAGCTTTGCGGGGCTTAGTGTCGATGAGCAGTTCTTC. V and J are TRBV5-1 and TRBJ2-1; TRBD2 might be the D (6 bases). Germline V lookup: CDR1 SGHRS, CDR2 YFSETQ. There are 15 residues in the CDR3. Between the trimmed V and J ends, which lost 2 bases and 8 bases, there was a span of 17 bases.